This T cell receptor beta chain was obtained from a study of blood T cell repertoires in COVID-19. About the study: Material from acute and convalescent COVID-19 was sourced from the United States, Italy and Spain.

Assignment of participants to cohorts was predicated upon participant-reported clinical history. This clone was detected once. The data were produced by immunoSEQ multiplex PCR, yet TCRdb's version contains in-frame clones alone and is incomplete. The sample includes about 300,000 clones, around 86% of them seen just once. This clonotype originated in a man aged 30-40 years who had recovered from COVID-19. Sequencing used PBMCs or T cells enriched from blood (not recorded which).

The CDR3 nucleotides are TGTGCCAGTAGTATTAGTGCTTCAAACACTGAAGCTTTCTTT. It is translated as CASSISASNTEAFF. V usage is TRBV19 and J usage is TRBJ1-1; D remains ambiguous. Trimming cost V 3 bases and J 2 bases, with 10 bases left between them. CDR1 and CDR2 from the germline V gene are LNHDA and SQIVND (reference sequence). The CDR3 has 14 residues.